Listed here are 28 T cell receptor beta chains from one sample, sequenced in a study of blood T cell repertoires in COVID-19. Here immunoSEQ multiplex PCR was the method, and the copy in TCRdb shows in-frame clones only, minus some. Of approximately 270,000 clones in the sample, under 90% are singletons; the top ten hold roughly 1.8%. The sequenced material came from PBMCs or T cells enriched from blood (not recorded which). These receptors originate from a woman aged 55-69 years who had recovered from COVID-19.

This clone was picked up one time. The chain joins TRBV7-2 to TRBJ2-7; TRBD2 is a possible D gene (7 bases). This CDR3 contains 16 residues. Germline V gene lookup returns CDR1 SGHTA and CDR2 FQGNSA. Trimming removed 5 bases from V and 0 bases from J, with 17 bases in between. CDR3 bases: TGTGCCAGCAGCAAAAGGGGGGGAACCTTCTCCTACGAGCAGTACTTC. The encoded protein is CASSKRGGTFSYEQYF.

On this clone: Because the CDR3's place on the DNA is in doubt, the DNA is left out and the CDR3 is given as listed by TCRdb. The V and J genes are TRBV21-1 and TRBJ2-7; the D segment call TRBD1 is taken from the table without a DNA check. TRBV21-1 is listed as a pseudogene. The CDR3 spans 18 residues, counting both ends. The CDR3 sequence is CASSKQVALGTVPYEQYF.

The chain employs TRBV11-2 and TRBJ2-1; D remains ambiguous. This CDR3 comprises 14 residues. V gave up 5 bases and J gave up 8 bases, with 16 bases separating them. CDR1 is SGHAT and CDR2 is FQNNGV in the germline V gene. The CDR3 sequence: CASSPSGGWDEQFF. The DNA for the CDR3 is TGTGCCAGCAGCCCCTCGGGTGGCTGGGATGAGCAGTTCTTC. The whole variable domain, filled in from reference TRBV11-2 and TRBJ2-1, reads EAGVAQSPRYKIIEKRQSVAFWCNPISGHATLYWYQQILGQGPKLLIQFQNNGVVDDSQLPKDRFSAERLKGVDSTLKIQPAKLEDSAVYLCASSPSGGWDEQFFGPGTRLTVL.

V is TRBV18 and J is TRBJ2-5, with 8 bases identical to TRBD2. V trimming: 6 bases; J trimming: 4 bases; junction bases outside the gene matches: 4. This CDR3 has 13 residues. Germline-derived CDR1 and CDR2 are KGHSH and LQKENI. The DNA for the CDR3 is TGTGCCAGCTCCGAGCGGGAGTCAGAGACCCAGTACTTC. It encodes CASSERESETQYF.

The chain is built from TRBV7-3 and TRBJ1-1; 7 nucleotides line up with TRBD1. This CDR3 contains 14 residues. CDR1 is SGHTA and CDR2 is FQGTGA in the germline V gene. Germline trimming cut 4 bases from V and 4 bases from J; bases unmatched to any gene: 6. The CDR3 DNA follows: TGTGCCAGCAGCTCCAGGGGGGAAGGCACTGAAGCTTTCTTT. Its translation: CASSSRGEGTEAFF.

The rearrangement links TRBV6-6 to TRBJ1-1; D might be TRBD1 (5 bases). This CDR3 is 11 amino acids long. Trimming took off 11 bases at V and 6 bases at J, with 13 bases between the two ends. From germline, CDR1 is MNHNY and CDR2 SVGAGI (reference sequence). CDR3 loop: CASIRGSEAFF. The CDR3 nucleotides are TGTGCCTCGATAAGGGGCTCTGAAGCTTTCTTT.

The gene calls are TRBV7-9 and TRBJ2-1; TRBD2 agrees at 7 bases. J gave up 1 base and V 3 bases, and 3 bases lay outside the gene matches. CDR3 length: 15 amino acids. Germline CDR1 SEHNR, CDR2 FQNEAQ (reference sequence). The CDR3 here is CASSLGRGSYNEQFF. The CDR3 DNA follows: TGTGCCAGCAGCTTGGGGAGGGGATCCTACAATGAGCAGTTCTTC.

As DNA, the CDR3 is TGTGCCAGCAGTAGACAGGGGACTAATGAAAAACTGTTTTTT. As protein: CASSRQGTNEKLFF. The genes are TRBV2 and TRBJ1-4; 8 bases are a match to TRBD1. Germline values: CDR1 SNHLY, CDR2 FYNNEI. The V segment lost 5 bases and the J segment 2 bases; nucleotides outside the gene matches: 1. This CDR3 comprises 14 residues.

This chain links TRBV19 with TRBJ2-2; 8 positions agree with TRBD2. The CDR3 covers 16 residues. The J segment lost 2 bases and the V segment lost 1 base, leaving 3 bases of the junction unmatched. Germline loops: CDR1 LNHDA, CDR2 SQIVND (reference sequence). CDR3 DNA: TGTGCCAGTAGTATAGGTCTAGCGGGCAACACCGGGGAGCTGTTTTTT. As protein: CASSIGLAGNTGELFF.

The chain couples TRBV7-9 to TRBJ1-1, with D possibly being TRBD1 (6 bases). CDR3 length: 14 amino acids. The V end was cut by 3 bases, the J end by 1 base, with 9 bases between. Germline lookup yields CDR1 SEHNR and CDR2 FQNEAQ (reference sequence). The CDR3: CASSFGGQNTEAFF. CDR3 in DNA: TGTGCCAGCAGCTTCGGGGGGCAGAACACTGAAGCTTTCTTT. The variable domain in full, completed from reference TRBV7-9 and TRBJ1-1, reads DTGVSQNPRHKITKRGQNVTFRCDPISEHNRLYWYRQTLGQGPEFLTYFQNEAQLEKSRLLSDRFSAERPKGSFSTLEIQRTEQGDSAMYLCASSFGGQNTEAFFGQGTRLTVV.

The V and J genes are TRBV14 and TRBJ1-2, with TRBD1 identical over 7 bases. Per the germline V gene, CDR1 is SGHDN and CDR2 is FVKESK. Trimming removed 0 bases from V and 4 bases from J; junction bases left unmatched: 8. The CDR3 is 16 residues long. The CDR3 region is CASSQDGTAPFYGYTF. The CDR3 nucleotides are TGTGCCAGCAGCCAAGATGGGACAGCTCCCTTCTATGGCTACACCTTC.

The J gene is TRBJ2-7, the V gene TRBV28; maybe TRBD2 (7 bases). From germline, CDR1 is MDHEN and CDR2 SYDVKM. The CDR3 extends over 17 amino acids. V shed 4 bases and J shed 1 base, with 20 bases lying between them. This CDR3 is CASSSAEGGIVSYEQYF. CDR3 nucleotide sequence: TGTGCCAGCAGTTCCGCCGAGGGGGGGATTGTATCCTACGAGCAGTACTTC.

The chain recombines TRBV25-1 with TRBJ2-1, with 8 positions matching TRBD2. This CDR3 is built from 16 residues. The trim removed 4 bases at V and 3 bases at J, leaving 8 bases unmatched. The germline gives CDR1 MGHDK, CDR2 SYGVNS. The chain's CDR3 is CASSAPGTRGYNEQFF. CDR3 DNA: TGTGCCAGCAGTGCTCCCGGGACTAGAGGCTACAATGAGCAGTTCTTC.

V is TRBV28 and J is TRBJ2-7, with 9 nucleotides matching TRBD2. Unmatched junction bases numbered 6, after V lost 6 bases and J lost 0 bases. Germline V gene data show CDR1 as MDHEN and CDR2 as SYDVKM. This CDR3 is 15 amino acids long. The CDR3 sequence: CASRTRLADSYEQYF. The CDR3 nucleotides are TGTGCCAGCAGAACCCGACTAGCGGACTCCTACGAGCAGTACTTC. Looking up the rest from reference TRBV28 and TRBJ2-7 gives the full variable domain: DVKVTQSSRYLVKRTGEKVFLECVQDMDHENMFWYRQDPGLGLRLIYFSYDVKMKEKGDIPEGYSVSREKKERFSLILESASTNQTSMYLCASRTRLADSYEQYFGPGTRLTVT.

The chain couples TRBV21-1 to TRBJ1-5; TRBD1, the table's D call, lacks a check against the DNA. TRBV21-1 is described as a pseudogene. The CDR3 loop spans 14 amino acids. The DNA for the CDR3 is TGTGCCAGCCCGGGACAGGGGTTTGAGCAGCCCCAGCATTTT. Residues: CASPGQGFEQPQHF.

In DNA, the CDR3 is TGTGCCAGCAGTTCGGGGGGGATCGCAGATACGCAGTATTTT. Translating gives CASSSGGIADTQYF. The chain has TRBV28 and TRBJ2-3; TRBD2 agrees at 8 bases. The CDR3 contains 14 residues. Germline V gene lookup returns CDR1 MDHEN and CDR2 SYDVKM. J lost 4 bases, V lost 4 bases, and 4 bases had no gene match.

The chain recombines TRBV6-5 with TRBJ1-2; TRBD1 matches at 10 bases. This CDR3 has 13 amino acids. V was pared by 5 bases and J by 8 bases, with 5 bases of the junction left unmatched. Germline values: CDR1 MNHEY, CDR2 SVGAGI. This CDR3 reads CASSIDRGRGYTF. CDR3 in DNA: TGTGCCAGCAGTATAGACAGGGGGCGCGGCTACACCTTC.

V usage is TRBV28 and J usage is TRBJ1-1; D gene ambiguous. This CDR3 is 13 amino acids long. Deletions cut 7 bases from V and 6 bases from J, with 15 bases between. Germline loops: CDR1 MDHEN, CDR2 SYDVKM. CDR3 residues: CASNPAVVAEAFF. The CDR3 nucleotides are TGTGCCAGCAATCCGGCGGTTGTCGCTGAAGCTTTCTTT.

The rearrangement joins TRBV10-2 to TRBJ1-1; TRBD1 aligns across 7 bases. The germline gives CDR1 WSHSY, CDR2 SAAADI. There are 14 residues in the CDR3. The V and J ends lost 4 bases and 5 bases, in that order; junction bases with no gene match: 7. The CDR3 here is CASSGTGSRTEAFF. CDR3 coding DNA: TGCGCCAGCAGTGGGACAGGTAGTCGGACTGAAGCTTTCTTT.

The chain is built from TRBV28 and TRBJ2-2, with TRBD1 matching over 12 bases. Trimming took 4 bases from V and 8 from J; bases not matched to a gene: 5. This CDR3 has 15 amino acids. Germline V gives CDR1 MDHEN, CDR2 SYDVKM. The CDR3 DNA follows: TGTGCCAGCAGTTCGGGACAGGGGGCCGGTGGGGAGCTGTTTTTT. It yields the protein CASSSGQGAGGELFF.

This clone appeared a single time. The chain joins TRBV5-1 to TRBJ1-6; D ambiguous. The CDR3 is 15 amino acids. Germline V gene lookup returns CDR1 SGHRS and CDR2 YFSETQ. The ends were cut back, 2 bases at V and 9 bases at J, with 15 bases in the middle. This CDR3 is CASSFNARFGSPLHF. As DNA, the CDR3 is TGCGCCAGCAGCTTTAATGCCCGGTTCGGTTCACCCCTCCACTTT.

This chain links TRBV6-5 with TRBJ1-1; D gene uncertain. Trimming removed 4 bases at V and 2 bases at J, with 11 bases between. Germline V gene lookup returns CDR1 MNHEY and CDR2 SVGAGI. CDR3 length: 14 residues. CDR3 residues: CASSSLRGNTEAFF. Written as DNA, the CDR3 is TGTGCCAGCAGTTCCCTCCGGGGAAACACTGAAGCTTTCTTT.

The rearrangement links TRBV5-4 to TRBJ2-5, with D possibly TRBD2 on 6 matching bases. V shed 0 bases and J shed 5 bases, with 11 bases lying between them. Germline V gene sequence: CDR1 SGHNT, CDR2 YYREEE (reference sequence). The CDR3 runs to 14 residues. The CDR3, as DNA: TGTGCCAGCAGCTTGGACTCCGGAGGGGAGACCCAGTACTTC. Residues: CASSLDSGGETQYF.

CDR3: CASSDPGRGVNEQFF. CDR3 nucleotide sequence: TGTGCCAGCAGCGATCCAGGGAGGGGGGTGAATGAGCAGTTCTTC. This chain uses TRBV9 with TRBJ2-1, with D perhaps TRBD2 (7 bases). CDR3 length: 15 amino acids. V was cut by 3 bases and J by 7 bases, with 17 bases left in between. The germline V gene has CDR1 SGDLS and CDR2 YYNGEE.

The chain links TRBV27 to TRBJ2-2; D gene ambiguous. The germline V gene has CDR1 MNHEY and CDR2 SMNVEV (reference sequence). This CDR3 region has 12 residues. V was trimmed by 1 base and J by 8 bases, leaving 5 bases between them. CDR3 sequence reads: CASSLYEGELFF. CDR3 DNA: TGTGCCAGCAGTTTATATGAGGGGGAGCTGTTTTTT.

This chain joins TRBV10-3 and TRBJ2-1; D not certain. The CDR3 covers 13 residues. From germline, CDR1 is ENHRY and CDR2 SYGVKD. V was clipped by 3 bases and J by 7 bases, with 10 bases between them. The CDR3 DNA reads TGTGCCATCAGTGAACGGGTAGTAAATGAGCAGTTCTTC. This codes for CAISERVVNEQFF.

The chain combines TRBV18 with TRBJ1-2; D not resolved. The CDR3 is 12 amino acids. Trimming removed 4 bases from V and 1 base from J, with 4 bases in between. The germline gives CDR1 KGHSH, CDR2 LQKENI. The CDR3: CASSRLNYGYTF. CDR3 coding DNA: TGTGCCAGCTCACGACTTAACTATGGCTACACCTTC.

Comment on this clone: The sample has other DNA sequences that encode this CDR3 too. The rearrangement links TRBV5-1 to TRBJ2-6; TRBD1 is a possible D gene (5 bases). The CDR3 loop spans 15 amino acids. CDR1 is SGHRS, CDR2 YFSETQ, per germline. Trimming removed 2 bases from V and 4 bases from J, with 10 bases in between. DNA of the CDR3: TGCGCCAGCAGCTTTACAGGTTCCGGGGCCAACGTCCTGACTTTC. Translated, it gives CASSFTGSGANVLTF.